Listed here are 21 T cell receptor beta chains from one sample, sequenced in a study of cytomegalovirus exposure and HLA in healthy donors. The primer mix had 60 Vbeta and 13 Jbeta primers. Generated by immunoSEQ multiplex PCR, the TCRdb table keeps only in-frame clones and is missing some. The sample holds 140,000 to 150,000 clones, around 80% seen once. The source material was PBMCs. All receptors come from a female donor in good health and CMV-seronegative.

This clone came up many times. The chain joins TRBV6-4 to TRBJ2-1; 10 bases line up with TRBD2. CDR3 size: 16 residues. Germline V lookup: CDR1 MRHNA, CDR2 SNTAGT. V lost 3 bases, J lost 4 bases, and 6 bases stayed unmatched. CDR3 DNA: TGTGCCAGCAGTGAGGCTAGCGGGAGAGGATACAATGAGCAGTTCTTC. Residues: CASSEASGRGYNEQFF.

The CDR3, as DNA: TGTGCCACCCGAGGGGAGGCTACCACAGATACGCAGTATTTT. It codes for CATRGEATTDTQYF. The chain recombines TRBV6-4 with TRBJ2-3, with D tentatively TRBD2 (6 bases). The CDR3 is 14 residues long. The V gene lost 10 bases and the J gene lost 2 bases, with 16 bases spanning the gap. From germline, CDR1 is MRHNA and CDR2 SNTAGT.

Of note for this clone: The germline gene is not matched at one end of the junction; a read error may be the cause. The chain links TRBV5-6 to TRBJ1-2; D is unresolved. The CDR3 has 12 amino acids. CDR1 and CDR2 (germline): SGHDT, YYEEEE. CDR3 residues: CASSLGAGGYPF. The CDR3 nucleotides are TGTGCCAGCAGCTTGGGAGCGGGAGGCTACCCCTTC.

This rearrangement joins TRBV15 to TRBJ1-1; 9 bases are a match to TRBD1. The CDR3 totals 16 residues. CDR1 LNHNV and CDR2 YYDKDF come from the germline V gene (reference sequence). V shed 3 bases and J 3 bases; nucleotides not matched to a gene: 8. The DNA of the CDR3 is TGTGCCACCAGCAGTTCATCTTGGGACAGGGACACTGAAGCTTTCTTT. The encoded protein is CATSSSSWDRDTEAFF. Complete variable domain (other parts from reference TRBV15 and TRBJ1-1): DAMVIQNPRYQVTQFGKPVTLSCSQTLNHNVMYWYQQKSSQAPKLLFHYYDKDFNNEADTPDNFQSRRPNTSFCFLDIRSPGLGDTAMYLCATSSSSWDRDTEAFFGQGTRLTVV.

In DNA form, the CDR3 reads TGCGCCAGCAGCCAAGGTTTAGCATTGAGCTCCTACGAGCAGTACTTC. This gives the protein CASSQGLALSSYEQYF. The genes are TRBV4-1 and TRBJ2-5, with unresolved D. The J call may be faulty, since TRBJ2-7 better matches the DNA end. Germline lookup yields CDR1 MGHRA and CDR2 YSYEKL. The CDR3 has 16 amino acids.

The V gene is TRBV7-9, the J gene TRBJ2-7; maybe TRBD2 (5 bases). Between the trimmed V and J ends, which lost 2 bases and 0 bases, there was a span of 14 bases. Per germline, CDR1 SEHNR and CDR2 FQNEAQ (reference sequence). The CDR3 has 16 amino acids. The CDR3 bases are TGTGCCAGCAGCTTACTTGTGGGGAGACACTCCTACGAGCAGTACTTC. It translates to CASSLLVGRHSYEQYF.

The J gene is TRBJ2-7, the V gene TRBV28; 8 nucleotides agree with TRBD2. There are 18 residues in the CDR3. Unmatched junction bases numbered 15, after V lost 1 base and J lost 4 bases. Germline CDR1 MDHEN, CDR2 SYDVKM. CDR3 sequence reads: CASSLSGGMGGERYEQYF. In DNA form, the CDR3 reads TGTGCCAGCAGTTTATCGGGGGGGATGGGGGGCGAAAGGTACGAGCAGTACTTC.

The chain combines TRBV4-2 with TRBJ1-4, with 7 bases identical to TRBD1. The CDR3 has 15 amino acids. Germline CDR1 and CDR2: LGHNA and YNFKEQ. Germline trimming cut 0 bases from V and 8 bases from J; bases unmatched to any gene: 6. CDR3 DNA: TGTGCCAGCAGCCAAGAATGGCAGGGGGACGAAAAACTGTTTTTT. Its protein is CASSQEWQGDEKLFF.

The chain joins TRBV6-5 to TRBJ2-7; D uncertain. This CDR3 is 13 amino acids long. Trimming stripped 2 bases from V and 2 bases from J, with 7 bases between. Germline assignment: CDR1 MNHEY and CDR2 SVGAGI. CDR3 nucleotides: TGTGCCAGCAGTTACGGTAGAGCCTACGAGCAGTACTTC. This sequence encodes CASSYGRAYEQYF.

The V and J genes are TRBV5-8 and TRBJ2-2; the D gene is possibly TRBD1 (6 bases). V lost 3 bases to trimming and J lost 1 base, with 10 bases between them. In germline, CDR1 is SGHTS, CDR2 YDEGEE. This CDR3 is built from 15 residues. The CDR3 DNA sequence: TGTGCCAGCAGCTCCCGGACAGAGAACACCGGGGAGCTGTTTTTT. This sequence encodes CASSSRTENTGELFF. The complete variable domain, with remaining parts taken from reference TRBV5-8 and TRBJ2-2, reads EAGVTQSPTHLIKTRGQQATLRCSPISGHTSVYWYQQALGLGLQFLLWYDEGEERNRGNFPPRFSGRQFPNYSSELNVNALELEDSALYLCASSSRTENTGELFFGEGSRLTVL.

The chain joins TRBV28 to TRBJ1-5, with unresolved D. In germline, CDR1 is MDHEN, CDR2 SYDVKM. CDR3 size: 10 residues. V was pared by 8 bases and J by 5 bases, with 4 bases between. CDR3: CASPHQPQHF. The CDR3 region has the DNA TGTGCCAGCCCTCATCAGCCCCAGCATTTT. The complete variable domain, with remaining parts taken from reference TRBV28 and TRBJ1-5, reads DVKVTQSSRYLVKRTGEKVFLECVQDMDHENMFWYRQDPGLGLRLIYFSYDVKMKEKGDIPEGYSVSREKKERFSLILESASTNQTSMYLCASPHQPQHFGDGTRLSIL.

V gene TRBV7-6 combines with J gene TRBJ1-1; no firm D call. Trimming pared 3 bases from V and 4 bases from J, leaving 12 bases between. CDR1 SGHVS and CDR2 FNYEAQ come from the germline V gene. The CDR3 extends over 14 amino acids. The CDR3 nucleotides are TGTGCCAGCAGCTTCCCGGGTAGCAGCACTGAAGCTTTCTTT. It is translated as CASSFPGSSTEAFF.

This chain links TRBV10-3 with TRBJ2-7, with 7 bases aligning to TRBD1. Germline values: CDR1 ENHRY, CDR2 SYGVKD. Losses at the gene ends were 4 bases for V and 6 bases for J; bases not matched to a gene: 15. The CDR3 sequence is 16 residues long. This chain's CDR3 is CAISGPVTGRGSEQYF. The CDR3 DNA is TGTGCCATCAGTGGCCCCGTGACAGGGCGTGGGAGCGAGCAGTACTTC.

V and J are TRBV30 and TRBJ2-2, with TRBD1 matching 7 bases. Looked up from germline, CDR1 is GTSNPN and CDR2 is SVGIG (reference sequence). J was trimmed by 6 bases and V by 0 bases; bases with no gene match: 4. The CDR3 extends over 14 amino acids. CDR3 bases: TGTGCCTGGAGTGTTGGGCAGGGGGCCGGGGAGCTGTTTTTT. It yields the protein CAWSVGQGAGELFF. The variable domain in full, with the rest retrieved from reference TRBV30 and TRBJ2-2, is SQTIHQWPATLVQPVGSPLSLECTVEGTSNPNLYWYRQAAGRGLQLLFYSVGIGQISSEVPQNLSASRPQDRQFILSSKKLLLSDSGFYLCAWSVGQGAGELFFGEGSRLTVL.

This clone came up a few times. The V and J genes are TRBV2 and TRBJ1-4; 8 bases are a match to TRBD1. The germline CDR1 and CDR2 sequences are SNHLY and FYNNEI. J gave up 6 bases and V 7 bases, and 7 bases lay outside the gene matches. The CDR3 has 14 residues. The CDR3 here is CASNGQGGYEKLFF. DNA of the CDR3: TGTGCCAGCAATGGACAGGGCGGATATGAAAAACTGTTTTTT.

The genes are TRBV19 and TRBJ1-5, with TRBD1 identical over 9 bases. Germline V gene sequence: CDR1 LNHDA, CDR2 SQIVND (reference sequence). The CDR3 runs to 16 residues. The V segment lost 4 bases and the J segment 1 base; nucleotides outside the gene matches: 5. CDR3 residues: CASSTMDRGSNQPQHF. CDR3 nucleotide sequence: TGTGCCAGTAGTACCATGGACAGGGGAAGCAATCAGCCCCAGCATTTT.

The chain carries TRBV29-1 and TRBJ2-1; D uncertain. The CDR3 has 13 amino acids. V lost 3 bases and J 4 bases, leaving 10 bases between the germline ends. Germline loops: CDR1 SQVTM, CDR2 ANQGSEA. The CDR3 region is CSVESGVYNEQFF. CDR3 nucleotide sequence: TGCAGCGTTGAGAGTGGAGTGTACAATGAGCAGTTCTTC.

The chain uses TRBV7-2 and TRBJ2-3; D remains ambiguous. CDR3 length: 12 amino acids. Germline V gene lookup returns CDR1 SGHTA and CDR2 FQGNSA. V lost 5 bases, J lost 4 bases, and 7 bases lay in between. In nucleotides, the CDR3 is TGTGCCAGCAGCCGAGTGGCAGATACGCAGTATTTT. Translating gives CASSRVADTQYF.

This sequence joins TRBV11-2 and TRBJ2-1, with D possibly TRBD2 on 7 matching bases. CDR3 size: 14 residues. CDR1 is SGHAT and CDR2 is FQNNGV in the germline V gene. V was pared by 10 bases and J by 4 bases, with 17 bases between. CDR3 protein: CATTGRGNYNEQFF. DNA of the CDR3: TGTGCCACCACGGGGAGGGGGAATTACAATGAGCAGTTCTTC.

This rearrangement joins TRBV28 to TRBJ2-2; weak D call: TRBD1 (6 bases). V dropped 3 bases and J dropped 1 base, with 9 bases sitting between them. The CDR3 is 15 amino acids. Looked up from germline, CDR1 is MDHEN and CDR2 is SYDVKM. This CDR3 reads CASSFLRGNTGELFF. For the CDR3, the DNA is TGTGCCAGCAGTTTTCTCAGGGGGAACACCGGGGAGCTGTTTTTT.

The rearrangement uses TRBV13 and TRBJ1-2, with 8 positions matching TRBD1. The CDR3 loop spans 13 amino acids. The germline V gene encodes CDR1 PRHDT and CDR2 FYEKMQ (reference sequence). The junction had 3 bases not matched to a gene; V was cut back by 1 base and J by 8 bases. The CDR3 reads CASSLVRGLGYTF. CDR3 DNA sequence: TGTGCCAGCAGCTTAGTCAGGGGGCTAGGCTACACCTTC.